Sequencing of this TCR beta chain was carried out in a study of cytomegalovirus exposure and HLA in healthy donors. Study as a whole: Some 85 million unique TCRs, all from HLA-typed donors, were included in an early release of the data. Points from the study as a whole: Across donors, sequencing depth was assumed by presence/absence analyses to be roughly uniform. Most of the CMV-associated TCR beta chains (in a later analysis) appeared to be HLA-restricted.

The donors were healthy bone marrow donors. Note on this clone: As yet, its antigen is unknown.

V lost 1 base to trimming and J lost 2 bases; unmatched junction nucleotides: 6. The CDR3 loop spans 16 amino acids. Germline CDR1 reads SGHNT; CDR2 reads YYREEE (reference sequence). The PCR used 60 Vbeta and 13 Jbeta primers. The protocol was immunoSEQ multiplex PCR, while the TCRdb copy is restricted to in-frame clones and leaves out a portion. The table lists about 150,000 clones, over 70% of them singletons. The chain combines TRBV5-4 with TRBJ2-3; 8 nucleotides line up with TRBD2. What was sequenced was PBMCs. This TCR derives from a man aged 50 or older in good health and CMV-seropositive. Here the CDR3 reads CASSLSLAVSTDTQYF. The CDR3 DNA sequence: TGTGCCAGCAGCTTGTCACTAGCGGTTTCCACAGATACGCAGTATTTT.